These 22 T cell receptor beta chains were sequenced from one sample in a study of T cell responses to AZD1222 COVID-19 vaccine (dated by TCRdb to the early 2020s). Library prep was done by the immunoSEQ multiplex PCR assay. TCRdb obtained this table from immuneACCESS and retained in-frame rearrangements with V and J assigned. These tables miss some clones; where compared with another copy, unresolved V genes account for less than half of the shortfall, and the remainder is unexplained. Here the sample has 90,000 to 100,000 clones; around 90% occur a single time. About 2.9% of the sample is taken by the ten largest. The time point label, read with the paper, signifies: baseline before first vaccination. Sample: peripheral blood, taken on day 0 of AZD1222 vaccination. These receptors were taken from an adult in good health.

The rearrangement joins TRBV9 to TRBJ2-3, with D possibly TRBD2 on 5 matching bases. Deletions cut 0 bases from V and 1 base from J, with 9 bases between. The germline V gene encodes CDR1 SGDLS and CDR2 YYNGEE. The CDR3 is 15 residues long. In nucleotides, the CDR3 is TGTGCCAGCAGCGTAGGGGAGTTCCGCACAGATACGCAGTATTTT. This sequence encodes CASSVGEFRTDTQYF. The whole variable domain, remainder taken from reference TRBV9 and TRBJ2-3, is DSGVTQTPKHLITATGQRVTLRCSPRSGDLSVYWYQQSLDQGLQFLIQYYNGEERAKGNILERFSAQQFPDLHSELNLSSLELGDSALYFCASSVGEFRTDTQYFGPGTRLTVL.

The rearrangement links TRBV10-3 to TRBJ1-6, with TRBD1 matching over 7 bases. The germline CDR1 and CDR2 sequences are ENHRY and SYGVKD. Trimming removed 6 bases from V and 9 bases from J; junction bases left unmatched: 8. This CDR3 region has 14 residues. CDR3 sequence: CAIRIQGSTSPLHF. The CDR3 DNA reads TGTGCCATCAGGATACAGGGGAGCACTTCACCCCTCCACTTT.

The chain uses TRBV4-3 and TRBJ1-1, with D hard to call. The germline gives CDR1 LGHNA, CDR2 YSLEER. Trimming pared 0 bases from V and 3 bases from J, leaving 11 bases between. The CDR3 runs 15 residues. CDR3: CASSQENSIYTEAFF. Written as DNA, the CDR3 is TGCGCCAGCAGCCAAGAGAACAGTATTTACACTGAAGCTTTCTTT.

In nucleotides, the CDR3 is TGTGCCAGCAGTGTCGGGGGGGCTTTGTTAGGGGGTCAGACTGAAGCTTTCTTT. Its protein is CASSVGGALLGGQTEAFF. The chain recombines TRBV6-1 with TRBJ1-1, with a weak D call TRBD1 (6 bases). From germline, CDR1 is MNHNS and CDR2 SASEGT. This CDR3 is built from 18 residues. The ends were cut back, 4 bases at V and 5 bases at J, with 26 bases in the middle.

V is TRBV7-2 and J is TRBJ1-3; 9 bases map to TRBD1. The junction had 9 bases not matched to a gene; V was cut back by 4 bases and J by 8 bases. CDR3 length: 15 amino acids. Germline V gene lookup returns CDR1 SGHTA and CDR2 FQGNSA. For the CDR3, the DNA is TGTGCCAGCAGCTCCACGGGACAGGGCCCGTACACCATATATTTT. Amino acid sequence: CASSSTGQGPYTIYF.

This clone was detected only once. This chain connects TRBV6-5 to TRBJ2-1; possible D gene TRBD1, 5 bases. This CDR3 has 15 amino acids. V lost 6 bases to trimming and J lost 3 bases, with 15 bases between them. Per germline, CDR1 MNHEY and CDR2 SVGAGI. CDR3 residues: CASRSTGGFYNEQFF. DNA of the CDR3: TGTGCCAGCAGATCTACAGGCGGTTTCTACAATGAGCAGTTCTTC.

CDR3 residues: CASKRDRATNEQFF. As DNA, the CDR3 is TGTGCCAGCAAAAGAGACCGGGCCACCAATGAGCAGTTCTTC. The V and J genes are TRBV11-3 and TRBJ2-1; D unclear. The ends were cut back, 7 bases at V and 6 bases at J, with 16 bases in the middle. This CDR3 region has 14 residues. Germline V gives CDR1 SGHNT, CDR2 YENEEA.

This chain connects TRBV7-3 to TRBJ2-5, with 7 positions matching TRBD1. Trimming at V came to 0 bases and at J to 5 bases, leaving 6 bases not matched to a gene. This CDR3 contains 15 residues. Germline CDR1 is SGHTA and CDR2 is FQGTGA. CDR3 residues: CASSLTTGSWETQYF. The CDR3 nucleotides read TGTGCCAGCAGCTTAACGACAGGGAGTTGGGAGACCCAGTACTTC.

The gene calls are TRBV24-1 and TRBJ2-2; 7 bases match TRBD1. CDR1 is KGHDR, CDR2 SFDVKD, per germline. The CDR3 consists of 16 residues. The V and J ends lost 3 bases and 5 bases, in that order; junction bases with no gene match: 8. CDR3 sequence (DNA): TGTGCCACCAGTGATCAAGGGACAGCTCGGACCGGGGAGCTGTTTTTT. This translates into CATSDQGTARTGELFF.

This rearrangement joins TRBV12-3 or TRBV12-4 to TRBJ2-1; D is undetermined. CDR3 length: 12 residues. V dropped 5 bases and J dropped 7 bases, with 9 bases sitting between them. The CDR3 loop reads CASSPQRNEQFF. CDR3 DNA: TGTGCCAGCAGTCCTCAGAGGAATGAGCAGTTCTTC.

CDR3: CASSAPLAGIYNEQFF. The CDR3 nucleotides are TGTGCCAGCAGCGCACCACTAGCGGGAATCTACAATGAGCAGTTCTTC. V and J are TRBV2 and TRBJ2-1; 10 bases line up with TRBD2. In germline, CDR1 is SNHLY, CDR2 FYNNEI. The junction had 8 bases not matched to a gene; V was cut back by 6 bases and J by 3 bases. The CDR3 contains 16 residues.

The chain is built from TRBV5-4 and TRBJ1-2; 7 bases are shared with TRBD1. After removal of 3 bases from V and 7 bases from J, the junction contained 12 bases not matched to a gene. The CDR3 spans 15 residues. Looked up from germline, CDR1 is SGHNT and CDR2 is YYREEE (reference sequence). The CDR3 protein is CASSSPTGLLGGYTF. In DNA, the CDR3 is TGTGCCAGCAGCTCGCCGACAGGGCTTCTGGGTGGCTACACCTTC. The complete variable domain, with remaining parts taken from reference TRBV5-4 and TRBJ1-2, reads ETGVTQSPTHLIKTRGQQVTLRCSSQSGHNTVSWYQQALGQGPQFIFQYYREEENGRGNFPPRFSGLQFPNYSSELNVNALELDDSALYLCASSSPTGLLGGYTFGSGTRLTVV.

The rearrangement uses TRBV5-5 and TRBJ2-6; 12 bases map to TRBD1. The ends lost 3 bases at V and 4 bases at J; junction bases unmatched: 8. The CDR3 sequence is 18 residues long. CDR1 and CDR2 (germline): SGHKS, YYEKEE (reference sequence). The CDR3 reads CASSSPRGQGAGANVLTF. The CDR3 region has the DNA TGTGCCAGCAGCTCCCCCCGGGGACAGGGGGCAGGGGCCAACGTCCTGACTTTC.

V and J are TRBV29-1 and TRBJ2-1, with 8 bases matching TRBD1. CDR1 SQVTM and CDR2 ANQGSEA come from the germline V gene. V was pared by 6 bases and J by 9 bases, with 7 bases of the junction left unmatched. There are 12 residues in the CDR3. CDR3 coding DNA: TGCAGCGTGGCTGGACAGGGTACTGAGCAGTTCTTC. It translates to CSVAGQGTEQFF.

The chain carries TRBV2 and TRBJ2-2; D might be TRBD1 (5 bases). The CDR3 runs to 16 residues. The germline V gene encodes CDR1 SNHLY and CDR2 FYNNEI. The V and J ends lost 3 bases and 3 bases respectively, with 14 bases between them. The CDR3 region has the DNA TGTGCCAGCAGTGAGTTACAGGTCGAGGACACCGGGGAGCTGTTTTTT. Encoded protein: CASSELQVEDTGELFF.

Only a few counts were recorded for this clone. This chain links TRBV6-5 with TRBJ1-1; a possible D gene is TRBD1 (5 bases). V dropped 11 bases and J dropped 1 base, with 11 bases sitting between them. This CDR3 has 12 amino acids. The germline CDR1 and CDR2 sequences are MNHEY and SVGAGI. DNA of the CDR3: TGTGCCGTCCTGAGGGGGAACACTGAAGCTTTCTTT. Its translation is CAVLRGNTEAFF.

The gene calls are TRBV7-6 and TRBJ1-1; weak D call: TRBD1 (6 bases). The germline V gene has CDR1 SGHVS and CDR2 FNYEAQ. The CDR3 runs 21 residues. The ends were cut back, 3 bases at V and 0 bases at J, with 29 bases in the middle. DNA of the CDR3: TGTGCCAGCAGCTTGCAGGGGTCAAGCACCACCGGTTGGGGGCTGAACACTGAAGCTTTCTTT. This encodes CASSLQGSSTTGWGLNTEAFF.

The CDR3 spells CASGQPQHF. The DNA for the CDR3 is TGTGCTTCGGGTCAGCCCCAGCATTTT. The V gene is TRBV19, the J gene TRBJ1-5; D unclear. The CDR3 length is 9 residues. The germline CDR1 and CDR2 sequences are LNHDA and SQIVND (reference sequence).

This clone was found a few times. The chain has TRBV5-4 and TRBJ1-2; 7 nucleotides line up with TRBD1. The CDR3 spans 14 residues. The V and J ends lost 4 bases and 4 bases, in that order; junction bases with no gene match: 7. Germline V gene sequence: CDR1 SGHNT, CDR2 YYREEE (reference sequence). Written as DNA, the CDR3 is TGTGCCAGCAGCGAAGGGGACAGACCCTATGGCTACACCTTC. This sequence encodes CASSEGDRPYGYTF.

The V gene is TRBV4-3, the J gene TRBJ1-4; possible D gene TRBD1, 6 bases. Germline V gene lookup returns CDR1 LGHNA and CDR2 YSLEER. The V gene lost 0 bases and the J gene lost 12 bases, with 14 bases spanning the gap. The CDR3 has 14 amino acids. CDR3 bases: TGCGCCAGCAGCCAAGATACCAGGGGTGAGGAACTGTTTTTT. Protein: CASSQDTRGEELFF.

This clone showed up just a few times. The chain has TRBV12-3 or TRBV12-4 and TRBJ2-5; D remains ambiguous. Trimming removed 3 bases from V and 5 bases from J, with 10 bases in between. This CDR3 has 13 amino acids. CDR3 DNA sequence: TGTGCCAGCAGTTTTAGGAGTTCCGAGACCCAGTACTTC. Its protein product is CASSFRSSETQYF.

V gene TRBV2 combines with J gene TRBJ2-1; 9 bases align to TRBD1. The CDR3 consists of 17 residues. V lost 6 bases, J lost 7 bases, and 16 bases stayed unmatched. CDR1 and CDR2 from the germline V gene are SNHLY and FYNNEI. CDR3 region: CASSRAGTGGSKNEQFF. CDR3 nucleotides: TGTGCCAGCAGCCGGGCAGGTACAGGGGGCTCCAAGAATGAGCAGTTCTTC.